This TCR beta chain was obtained from a study of CD4 T cells in relation to SARS-CoV-2 and coronaviruses. Background on the study: Patient ages ranged from roughly 21 to 80, median 38. Two subjects were Hispanic; patients were fewer than ten males and a few females. The HLA restriction of the shared crossreactive spike epitopes was mapped.

Uncultured naive and memory CD4+ T cells supplied DNA for deep TCR-beta sequencing. Profiling relied on immunoSEQ multiplex PCR, and the TCRdb table lists in-frame clones only, not all of them. The sample lists tens of thousands of clones; around nine tenths were seen once. The germline V gene encodes CDR1 MNHEY and CDR2 SVGAGI. V lost 7 bases to trimming and J lost 5 bases, with 8 bases between them. The CDR3 has 12 amino acids. This chain connects TRBV6-5 to TRBJ1-4; D is unresolved. The receptor was derived from an adult with COVID-19. Sample: memory CD4+ T cells from PBMCs. DNA for the CDR3: TGTGCCAGCACCGGAGGGAATGAAAAACTGTTTTTT. Residues: CASTGGNEKLFF.